These 25 T cell receptor beta chains originate from one sample sequenced in a study of T cell responses to AZD1222 COVID-19 vaccine. Sequenced by immunoSEQ multiplex PCR; TCRdb stores in-frame clones only, minus some. Of about 44,000 clones in the sample, around three quarters were seen once. This material consisted of peripheral blood, taken on day 0 of AZD1222 vaccination. Source of these receptors: an adult in good health.

As DNA, the CDR3 is TGTGCCAGCAGCTTAGATGTCTTCGGGGCCTCTGGAAACACCATATATTTT. The encoded protein is CASSLDVFGASGNTIYF. V and J are TRBV7-6 and TRBJ1-3, with D possibly TRBD1 on 5 matching bases. V lost 1 base and J lost 0, with 13 bases in between. The CDR3 runs to 17 residues. CDR1 is SGHVS, CDR2 FNYEAQ, per germline.

The chain uses TRBV12-3 or TRBV12-4 and TRBJ1-1, with no clear D. The CDR3 is 11 residues long. The germline V and J ends were trimmed by 3 bases and 7 bases, with 6 bases remaining between them. As DNA, the CDR3 is TGTGCCAGCAGTTTCGCGGGTGAAGCTTTCTTT. This encodes CASSFAGEAFF.

This clone came up a few times. The rearrangement uses TRBV7-9 and TRBJ1-3; D is unclear. Per the germline V gene, CDR1 is SEHNR and CDR2 is FQNEAQ (reference sequence). The ends were cut back, 4 bases at V and 10 bases at J, with 8 bases in the middle. This CDR3 comprises 11 residues. CDR3: CASSSGLTIYF. The CDR3 DNA reads TGTGCCAGCAGCTCCGGACTGACCATATATTTT.

In its sample, this clone was seen once. The chain carries TRBV5-6 and TRBJ1-6, with a weak D call TRBD1 (6 bases). Germline lookup yields CDR1 SGHDT and CDR2 YYEEEE. The CDR3 is made up of 17 amino acids. The germline V and J ends were trimmed by 1 base and 0 bases, with 11 bases remaining between them. This CDR3 is CASSLWQGSSYNSPLHF. Here the CDR3 DNA reads TGTGCCAGCAGCTTGTGGCAGGGGAGCTCCTATAATTCACCCCTCCACTTT.

This clone was seen a single time. This chain links TRBV19 with TRBJ1-4; no reliable D call. CDR1 is LNHDA, CDR2 SQIVND, per germline (reference sequence). The CDR3 contains 14 residues. V gave up 3 bases and J gave up 8 bases, with 13 bases separating them. The CDR3 spells CASSMRRSGEKLFF. CDR3 DNA: TGTGCCAGTAGTATGCGACGGTCGGGCGAAAAACTGTTTTTT.

V usage is TRBV14 and J usage is TRBJ2-6; weak D call: TRBD2 (6 bases). CDR3 length: 17 residues. Germline V gene lookup returns CDR1 SGHDN and CDR2 FVKESK. Trimming removed 5 bases from V and 0 bases from J, with 14 bases in between. DNA for the CDR3: TGTGCCAGCAGCTTCGTGGGGGGAAACTCTGGGGCCAACGTCCTGACTTTC. It translates to CASSFVGGNSGANVLTF.

V usage is TRBV5-1 and J usage is TRBJ2-2, with 8 bases aligning to TRBD1. Germline CDR1 is SGHRS and CDR2 is YFSETQ. The trim removed 4 bases at V and 1 base at J, leaving 3 bases unmatched. The CDR3 extends over 15 amino acids. The CDR3 loop is CASSEGQVNTGELFF. CDR3 in DNA: TGCGCCAGCAGCGAGGGACAGGTGAACACCGGGGAGCTGTTTTTT.

This sequence joins TRBV6-5 and TRBJ2-7, with TRBD1 as a possible D gene (6 bases). The CDR3 has 14 residues. Germline V CDR1 and CDR2: MNHEY, SVGAGI. V was cut by 0 bases and J by 4 bases, with 10 bases left in between. This chain's CDR3 is CASSYSTGFYEQYF. The CDR3 bases are TGTGCCAGCAGTTACTCGACAGGTTTTTACGAGCAGTACTTC.

The V call is TRBV9, the J call TRBJ2-5, with TRBD2 matching over 12 bases. The germline CDR1 and CDR2 sequences are SGDLS and YYNGEE. Germline trimming cut 2 bases from V and 4 bases from J; bases unmatched to any gene: 3. CDR3 length: 15 residues. CDR3 bases: TGTGCCAGCAGCGTCGGACTAGCGGGGTTAGAGACCCAGTACTTC. Its translation: CASSVGLAGLETQYF.

The rearrangement joins TRBV5-1 to TRBJ2-3; D may be TRBD1 (5 bases). This CDR3 region has 13 residues. Looked up from germline, CDR1 is SGHRS and CDR2 is YFSETQ. The V end lost 3 bases, the J end lost 3 bases, and 8 bases lay between the germline ends. CDR3 protein: CASSSRVTDTQYF. In DNA, the CDR3 is TGCGCCAGCAGCTCCAGGGTAACAGATACGCAGTATTTT.

The chain uses TRBV7-9 and TRBJ2-1; TRBD2 might be the D (5 bases). Trimming took off 3 bases at V and 8 bases at J, with 17 bases between the two ends. Germline V gene data show CDR1 as SEHNR and CDR2 as FQNEAQ (reference sequence). The CDR3 contains 15 residues. CDR3 loop: CASSFTGVVDDEQFF. For the CDR3, the DNA is TGTGCCAGCAGCTTCACCGGGGTAGTGGATGATGAGCAGTTCTTC.

The V gene is TRBV5-5, the J gene TRBJ2-3; 10 nucleotides align to TRBD2. Germline lookup yields CDR1 SGHKS and CDR2 YYEKEE (reference sequence). The CDR3 extends over 16 amino acids. The V and J ends lost 3 bases and 4 bases, in that order; junction bases with no gene match: 8. DNA for the CDR3: TGTGCCAGCAGCTCATCCCCGGGGACTAGCGCAGATACGCAGTATTTT. Its translation: CASSSSPGTSADTQYF.

The chain has TRBV12-3 or TRBV12-4 and TRBJ1-1, with a possible D match to TRBD1 (5 bases). Trimming removed 7 bases at V and 4 bases at J, with 13 bases between. This CDR3 comprises 13 residues. CDR3 loop: CASTVGGTTEAFF. CDR3 DNA: TGTGCCAGCACCGTCGGAGGGACCACTGAAGCTTTCTTT.

The CDR3 coding sequence is TGCGCCAGCAGCGACGGAGAAGAGACCCAGTACTTC. This gives the protein CASSDGEETQYF. The V gene is TRBV5-1, the J gene TRBJ2-5, with D unresolved. V was cut by 4 bases and J by 3 bases, with 7 bases left in between. This CDR3 has 12 amino acids. Germline V CDR1 and CDR2: SGHRS, YFSETQ.

The chain links TRBV19 to TRBJ1-4; D perhaps matches TRBD1 (5 bases). V lost 8 bases and J 7 bases, leaving 23 bases between the germline ends. CDR3 size: 16 residues. Germline CDR1 and CDR2: LNHDA and SQIVND (reference sequence). CDR3 nucleotide sequence: TGTGCCAGTCAAACGGGACTACTTTTCGAGATTGAAAAACTGTTTTTT. Amino acid sequence: CASQTGLLFEIEKLFF.

V gene TRBV11-2 combines with J gene TRBJ2-1, with 14 bases lining up with TRBD2. The germline CDR1 and CDR2 sequences are SGHAT and FQNNGV. The CDR3 has 17 amino acids. Unmatched junction bases numbered 6, after V lost 6 bases and J lost 2 bases. CDR3: CASRGLAGAATYNEQFF. The CDR3 DNA follows: TGTGCCAGCAGGGGACTAGCGGGGGCCGCAACCTACAATGAGCAGTTCTTC.

The sample holds one count of this clone. The chain carries TRBV19 and TRBJ2-1, with 7 bases lining up with TRBD1. The CDR3 contains 16 residues. Trimming cost V 0 bases and J 2 bases; bases outside gene matches: 4. Germline V CDR1 and CDR2: LNHDA, SQIVND (reference sequence). The CDR3 nucleotides are TGTGCCAGTAGTATAGACTACAGGGGACCCTACAATGAGCAGTTCTTC. Translated, it gives CASSIDYRGPYNEQFF.

This chain joins TRBV5-1 and TRBJ2-2; tentative D call: TRBD2 (6 bases). V lost 4 bases, J lost 0 bases, and 13 bases lay in between. This CDR3 is 16 amino acids long. The germline CDR1 and CDR2 sequences are SGHRS and YFSETQ. CDR3: CASSGGWRANTGELFF. CDR3 nucleotides: TGCGCCAGCAGCGGCGGCTGGAGGGCGAACACCGGGGAGCTGTTTTTT.

The DNA for the CDR3 is TGTGCCAGCAGCCCGCAGGGGATAACTAACTATGGCTACACCTTC. Translated: CASSPQGITNYGYTF. V and J are TRBV7-2 and TRBJ1-2; D possibly corresponds to TRBD1 (6 bases). Looked up from germline, CDR1 is SGHTA and CDR2 is FQGNSA. This CDR3 region has 15 residues. Between the trimmed V and J ends, which lost 5 bases and 0 bases, there was a span of 13 bases.

The chain carries TRBV5-1 and TRBJ2-1; tentative D call: TRBD2 (6 bases). V was pared by 3 bases and J by 4 bases, with 17 bases between. Germline assignment: CDR1 SGHRS and CDR2 YFSETQ. The CDR3 length is 16 residues. The CDR3 loop reads CASSSGGRGTYNEQFF. CDR3 DNA sequence: TGCGCCAGCAGCTCTGGGGGACGGGGGACGTACAATGAGCAGTTCTTC. The complete variable domain, with remaining parts taken from reference TRBV5-1 and TRBJ2-1, reads KAGVTQTPRYLIKTRGQQVTLSCSPISGHRSVSWYQQTPGQGLQFLFEYFSETQRNKGNFPGRFSGRQFSNSRSEMNVSTLELGDSALYLCASSSGGRGTYNEQFFGPGTRLTVL.

The chain joins TRBV28 to TRBJ2-1; the D gene is possibly TRBD1 (7 bases). Between the trimmed V and J ends, which lost 5 bases and 2 bases, there was a span of 16 bases. The CDR3 loop spans 16 amino acids. Looked up from germline, CDR1 is MDHEN and CDR2 is SYDVKM. In nucleotides, the CDR3 is TGTGCCAGCAGTCCCTGGACAGGAGGGGCCTACAATGAGCAGTTCTTC. It is translated as CASSPWTGGAYNEQFF.

This clone was seen a few times. The CDR3 DNA is TGCAGCGTTGAAGCAGGGGGCGCGGGTACAGCTTTCTTT. It specifies CSVEAGGAGTAFF. This sequence joins TRBV29-1 and TRBJ1-1; 8 bases line up with TRBD1. CDR3 length: 13 amino acids. Germline values: CDR1 SQVTM, CDR2 ANQGSEA. Trimming at V came to 1 base and at J to 10 bases, leaving 8 bases not matched to a gene.

The genes are TRBV28 and TRBJ1-6; 12 nucleotides match TRBD1. Trimming took 6 bases from V and 11 from J; bases not matched to a gene: 20. Germline CDR1 and CDR2: MDHEN and SYDVKM. This CDR3 is built from 19 residues. As DNA, the CDR3 is TGTGCCAGCAGCCCATTATGGGGGGGACAGGGGGCGGCGGGCCCACCCCTCCACTTT. Translating gives CASSPLWGGQGAAGPPLHF.

The chain recombines TRBV3-1 (or the pseudogene TRBV3-2) with TRBJ2-7; tentatively, D is TRBD1 (5 bases). Trimming left V 3 bases short and J 6 bases short, with 9 bases between. This CDR3 is built from 12 residues. Looked up from germline, CDR1 is LGHDT and CDR2 is YNNKEL (reference sequence). The CDR3 DNA is TGTGCCAGCAGCCAGATTCAGGGCGAGCAGTACTTC. Translation: CASSQIQGEQYF.

This clone was seen a handful of times. The rearrangement links TRBV28 to TRBJ1-3, with TRBD1 as a possible D gene (6 bases). Trimming took 8 bases from V and 4 from J, leaving 15 bases between them. Germline CDR1 is MDHEN and CDR2 is SYDVKM. The CDR3 runs 14 residues. CDR3 region: CASAAWGPGNTIYF. In nucleotides, the CDR3 is TGTGCCAGCGCGGCTTGGGGGCCAGGAAACACCATATATTTT.